These 24 T cell receptor beta chains share one sample of origin, sequenced in a study of T cell repertoires and Cas9 in healthy adults (dated by TCRdb to the late 2010s). The library came from the immunoSEQ multiplex PCR assay. The immuneACCESS repertoire file appears here via TCRdb, limited to in-frame rearrangements. These files lack a portion of the clones; in checked studies, under half of the deficit traces to unresolved V genes, and the cause of the others is not known. The sample has about 14,000 clones on record, about 88% of them singletons. Of the sample, roughly 1.5% falls within the top ten clones. The source material was Tregs (CD4+, CD25+, CD127-, CD137-, CD154-) from PBMCs; culture status not recorded. Receptors originate from a human donor in good health.

V is TRBV19 and J is TRBJ1-3; D call uncertain. This CDR3 has 13 amino acids. CDR1 and CDR2 (germline): LNHDA, SQIVND (reference sequence). Trimming left V 10 bases short and J 3 bases short, with 13 bases between. CDR3 nucleotide sequence: TGTGCCACCGAGGAGGGTATTGGAAACACCATATATTTT. Protein sequence: CATEEGIGNTIYF.

The rearrangement uses TRBV4-3 and TRBJ1-1; no definite D call. The germline gives CDR1 LGHNA, CDR2 YSLEER. V lost 0 bases to trimming and J lost 0 bases, with 2 bases between them. The CDR3 is 13 amino acids. In nucleotides, the CDR3 is TGCGCCAGCAGCCAAGATCTGAACACTGAAGCTTTCTTT. Encoded protein: CASSQDLNTEAFF.

This chain uses TRBV5-4 with TRBJ2-3; possible D gene TRBD2, 5 bases. The CDR3 is made up of 15 amino acids. Trimming took 2 bases from V and 2 from J, leaving 12 bases between them. Germline CDR1 reads SGHNT; CDR2 reads YYREEE (reference sequence). CDR3 nucleotides: TGTGCCAGCAGCTTAACAGACTACGTCACAGATACGCAGTATTTT. Protein: CASSLTDYVTDTQYF.

J is TRBJ2-7 and V is TRBV2, with 7 bases fitting TRBD2. Germline CDR1 SNHLY, CDR2 FYNNEI. V lost 6 bases and J lost 8; bases outside the gene matches: 7. The CDR3 extends over 12 amino acids. In nucleotides, the CDR3 is TGTGCCAGCAGCCTAGCGGTGGGGCAGCAGTACGTC. As protein: CASSLAVGQQYV.

With respect to this clone: Compared with germline, one end of the junction differs, possibly owing to a read error. This sequence joins TRBV5-8 and TRBJ1-6, with D possibly TRBD1 on 5 matching bases. The germline CDR1 and CDR2 sequences are SGHTS and YDEGEE. This CDR3 spans 14 amino acids. This CDR3 reads CASSLGPLNSPLHF. CDR3 DNA: TGTGCCAGCAGTTTGGGACCGTTAAATTCACCCCTCCACTTT.

This chain links TRBV28 with TRBJ2-3, with D uncertain. The CDR3 totals 14 residues. Per the germline V gene, CDR1 is MDHEN and CDR2 is SYDVKM. Trimming removed 2 bases at V and 5 bases at J, with 11 bases between. This CDR3 reads CASSLTGSGDTQYF. In DNA, the CDR3 is TGTGCCAGCAGTTTAACGGGTAGTGGAGATACGCAGTATTTT.

J is TRBJ2-4 and V is TRBV19, with 8 bases matching TRBD1. Germline values: CDR1 LNHDA, CDR2 SQIVND (reference sequence). V lost 6 bases, J lost 7 bases, and 5 bases stayed unmatched. This CDR3 comprises 13 residues. Written as DNA, the CDR3 is TGTGCCAGTAGAGACAGGGGAACGAACATTCAGTACTTC. It yields the protein CASRDRGTNIQYF.

The chain combines TRBV27 with TRBJ2-1; D gene uncertain. CDR1 and CDR2 from the germline V gene are MNHEY and SMNVEV (reference sequence). With 3 bases removed from V and 10 bases from J, the gap between germline ends came to 13 bases. The length of the CDR3 is 13 residues. CDR3 nucleotide sequence: TGTGCCAGCAGTTTTAGGGCGATTAGGGAGCAGTTCTTC. It yields the protein CASSFRAIREQFF.

The chain couples TRBV27 to TRBJ1-5; TRBD1 is a possible D gene (5 bases). The CDR3 is 17 amino acids. V lost 2 bases and J lost 1, with 15 bases in between. In germline, CDR1 is MNHEY, CDR2 SMNVEV (reference sequence). CDR3 residues: CASSLQGAGVSNQPQHF. DNA of the CDR3: TGTGCCAGCAGTTTACAAGGGGCCGGGGTGAGCAATCAGCCCCAGCATTTT.

As regards this clone: This likely comes from a read error, as the CDR3 has no conserved phenylalanine or tryptophan at its end. J is TRBJ1-1 and V is TRBV7-8; 7 bases match TRBD1. The CDR3 is 13 amino acids. The germline gives CDR1 SGHVS, CDR2 FQNEAQ. J gave up 6 bases and V 5 bases, and 6 bases lay outside the gene matches. The CDR3, as DNA: TGTGCCAGCAGCCCCGACAGGGACTCTGAAGCTTTCCTT. It codes for CASSPDRDSEAFL.

The count of this clone is one. The chain couples TRBV2 to TRBJ1-1, with D possibly being TRBD1 (6 bases). The CDR3 has 19 amino acids. The germline gives CDR1 SNHLY, CDR2 FYNNEI. V lost 6 bases to trimming and J lost 4 bases, with 30 bases between them. For the CDR3, the DNA is TGTGCCAGCAGCGACTGGTCGGGCCGGGACACCCATCGGGTCACTGAAGCTTTCTTT. This sequence encodes CASSDWSGRDTHRVTEAFF.

The rearrangement joins TRBV19 to TRBJ1-5; tentatively, D is TRBD1 (6 bases). The CDR3 spans 14 residues. In germline, CDR1 is LNHDA, CDR2 SQIVND (reference sequence). The germline V and J ends were trimmed by 0 bases and 9 bases, with 12 bases remaining between them. As DNA, the CDR3 is TGTGCCAGTAGTATAGAGACCTCGACAGGGCCCCAGCATTTT. This sequence encodes CASSIETSTGPQHF. The full variable domain, with the rest looked up from reference TRBV19 and TRBJ1-5, is DGGITQSPKYLFRKEGQNVTLSCEQNLNHDAMYWYRQDPGQGLRLIYYSQIVNDFQKGDIAEGYSVSREKKESFPLTVTSAQKNPTAFYLCASSIETSTGPQHFGDGTRLSIL.

V gene TRBV6-6 combines with J gene TRBJ2-7; 8 bases agree with TRBD1. The junction had 1 base not matched to a gene; V was cut back by 4 bases and J by 5 bases. Per the germline V gene, CDR1 is MNHNY and CDR2 is SVGAGI (reference sequence). The CDR3 has 12 amino acids. The CDR3 sequence: CASSSTGDEQYF. CDR3 sequence (DNA): TGTGCCAGCAGTTCGACAGGGGACGAGCAGTACTTC.

Comment on this clone: Other DNA sequences in the same sample also yield this CDR3. The chain couples TRBV19 to TRBJ2-2; 7 nucleotides align to TRBD1. The length of the CDR3 is 16 residues. Germline V gene data show CDR1 as LNHDA and CDR2 as SQIVND (reference sequence). With V trimmed by 7 bases and J by 4 bases, 12 bases remained unmatched. The CDR3 coding sequence is TGTGCCAGTAATCCAAACTCCGGGACAGCCACCGGGGAGCTGTTTTTT. Amino acids: CASNPNSGTATGELFF. Based on the CDR3 plus reference TRBV19 and TRBJ2-2, the full variable domain is DGGITQSPKYLFRKEGQNVTLSCEQNLNHDAMYWYRQDPGQGLRLIYYSQIVNDFQKGDIAEGYSVSREKKESFPLTVTSAQKNPTAFYLCASNPNSGTATGELFFGEGSRLTVL.

J is TRBJ2-1 and V is TRBV19; TRBD2 matches at 7 bases. The germline gives CDR1 LNHDA, CDR2 SQIVND (reference sequence). The CDR3 is 17 residues long. Losses at the gene ends were 3 bases for V and 0 bases for J; bases not matched to a gene: 8. In DNA, the CDR3 is TGTGCCAGTAGTATCCTTGTGGGAGGGCCCTCCTACAATGAGCAGTTCTTC. Protein product: CASSILVGGPSYNEQFF.

The genes are TRBV7-2 and TRBJ1-4, with D possibly TRBD1 on 6 matching bases. CDR3 length equals 13 residues. Trimming took off 11 bases at V and 7 bases at J, with 17 bases between the two ends. Germline V gives CDR1 SGHTA, CDR2 FQGNSA. CDR3 in amino acids: CASGTSPSEKLFF. In nucleotides, the CDR3 is TGTGCCTCCGGGACATCTCCCAGTGAAAAACTGTTTTTT.

This clone was counted a single time. J is TRBJ2-2 and V is TRBV25-1, with D possibly TRBD1 on 5 matching bases. Germline assignment: CDR1 MGHDK and CDR2 SYGVNS. Trimming stripped 8 bases from V and 4 bases from J, with 14 bases between. The CDR3 is 14 amino acids. The CDR3 region has the DNA TGTGCCAGCGGTCAGACAGCAGCCACCGGGGAGCTGTTTTTT. The encoded protein is CASGQTAATGELFF. The full variable domain, in which reference TRBV25-1 and TRBJ2-2 provide the parts outside the CDR3, is EADIYQTPRYLVIGTGKKITLECSQTMGHDKMYWYQQDPGMELHLIHYSYGVNSTEKGDLSSESTVSRIRTEHFPLTLESARPSHTSQYLCASGQTAATGELFFGEGSRLTVL.

This chain links TRBV6-5 with TRBJ2-7, with 9 bases fitting TRBD2. CDR1 is MNHEY, CDR2 SVGAGI, per germline. The ends lost 8 bases at V and 6 bases at J; junction bases unmatched: 11. There are 14 residues in the CDR3. The CDR3 nucleotides read TGTGCCAGCGGCGGGGGGGCCTACCCGACCGAGCAGTACTTC. Protein product: CASGGGAYPTEQYF.

V usage is TRBV5-1 and J usage is TRBJ1-5; D may be TRBD1 (6 bases). The CDR3 spans 15 residues. Per germline, CDR1 SGHRS and CDR2 YFSETQ. Trimming pared 3 bases from V and 3 bases from J, leaving 13 bases between. CDR3 coding DNA: TGCGCCAGCAGCTCTTTGGGACATCCCAATCAGCCCCAGCATTTT. Its protein is CASSSLGHPNQPQHF.

The genes are TRBV4-3 and TRBJ2-2; no definite D call. V lost 0 bases and J lost 1, with 9 bases in between. CDR1 is LGHNA, CDR2 YSLEER, per germline. The CDR3 has 16 residues. The CDR3 protein is CASSQELGGNTGELFF. The CDR3, as DNA: TGCGCCAGCAGCCAAGAGCTTGGCGGGAACACCGGGGAGCTGTTTTTT.

The chain employs TRBV5-6 and TRBJ2-5; TRBD2 is a possible D gene (7 bases). Trimming removed 2 bases at V and 4 bases at J, with 15 bases between. The germline V gene has CDR1 SGHDT and CDR2 YYEEEE. CDR3 length: 15 amino acids. The CDR3 sequence: CASSLFGRGVETQYF. As DNA, the CDR3 is TGTGCCAGCAGCTTATTTGGGAGGGGGGTAGAGACCCAGTACTTC.

J is TRBJ2-3 and V is TRBV5-1; the D call may be TRBD1 or TRBD2 (6 bases each). CDR3 size: 16 residues. The V gene's germline CDR1 is SGHRS and CDR2 YFSETQ. V dropped 4 bases and J dropped 2 bases, with 17 bases sitting between them. The CDR3 DNA is TGCGCCAGCAGCACCCGGGGGCGCAGGGACACAGATACGCAGTATTTT. The encoded protein is CASSTRGRRDTDTQYF.

This clone was detected once. This chain connects TRBV7-3 to TRBJ2-1; perhaps TRBD2 as D (5 bases). This CDR3 spans 15 amino acids. Trimming took off 4 bases at V and 5 bases at J, with 15 bases between the two ends. In germline, CDR1 is SGHTA, CDR2 FQGTGA. CDR3 DNA sequence: TGTGCCAGCAGCTCTCGAGGGTCGATAGACAATGAGCAGTTCTTC. Its protein product is CASSSRGSIDNEQFF.

The rearrangement joins TRBV30 to TRBJ1-6; D call uncertain. V dropped 0 bases and J dropped 6 bases, with 3 bases sitting between them. This CDR3 has 12 amino acids. Germline assignment: CDR1 GTSNPN and CDR2 SVGIG (reference sequence). CDR3 bases: TGTGCCTGGAGTGTACGTAATTCACCCCTCCACTTT. Its protein product is CAWSVRNSPLHF.